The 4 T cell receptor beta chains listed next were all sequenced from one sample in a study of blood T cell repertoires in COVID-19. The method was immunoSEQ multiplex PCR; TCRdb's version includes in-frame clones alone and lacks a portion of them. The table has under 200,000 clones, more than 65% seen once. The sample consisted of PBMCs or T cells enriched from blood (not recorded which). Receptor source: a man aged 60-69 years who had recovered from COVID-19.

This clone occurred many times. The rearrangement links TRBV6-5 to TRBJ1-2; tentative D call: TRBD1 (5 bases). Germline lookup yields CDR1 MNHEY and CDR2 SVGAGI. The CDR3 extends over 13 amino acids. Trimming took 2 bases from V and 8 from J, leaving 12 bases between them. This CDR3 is CASSYAGRGGYTF. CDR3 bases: TGTGCCAGCAGTTACGCCGGGAGGGGAGGCTACACCTTC.

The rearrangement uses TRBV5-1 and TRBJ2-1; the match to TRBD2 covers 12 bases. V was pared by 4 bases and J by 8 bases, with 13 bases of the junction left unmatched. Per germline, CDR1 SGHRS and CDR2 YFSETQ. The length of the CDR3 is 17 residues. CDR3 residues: CASSVGLAGGLPDEQFF. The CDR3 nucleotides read TGCGCCAGCAGCGTAGGTCTAGCGGGAGGGCTACCGGATGAGCAGTTCTTC. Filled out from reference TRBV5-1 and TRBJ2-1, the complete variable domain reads KAGVTQTPRYLIKTRGQQVTLSCSPISGHRSVSWYQQTPGQGLQFLFEYFSETQRNKGNFPGRFSGRQFSNSRSEMNVSTLELGDSALYLCASSVGLAGGLPDEQFFGPGTRLTVL.

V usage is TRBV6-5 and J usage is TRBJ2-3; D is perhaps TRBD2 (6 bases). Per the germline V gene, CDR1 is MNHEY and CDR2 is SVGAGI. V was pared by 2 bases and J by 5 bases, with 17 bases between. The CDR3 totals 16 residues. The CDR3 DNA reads TGTGCCAGCAGTTACAGCCCGTGGGGGGTGAAAGATACGCAGTATTTT. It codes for CASSYSPWGVKDTQYF.

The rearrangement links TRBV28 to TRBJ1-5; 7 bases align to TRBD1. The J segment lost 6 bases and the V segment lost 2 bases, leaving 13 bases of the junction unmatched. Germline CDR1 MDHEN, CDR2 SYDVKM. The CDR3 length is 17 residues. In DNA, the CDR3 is TGTGCCAGCAGTTTACCGACAGGGTTCCCCTTTCTTCAGCCCCAGCATTTT. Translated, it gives CASSLPTGFPFLQPQHF. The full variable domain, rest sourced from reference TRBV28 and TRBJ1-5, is DVKVTQSSRYLVKRTGEKVFLECVQDMDHENMFWYRQDPGLGLRLIYFSYDVKMKEKGDIPEGYSVSREKKERFSLILESASTNQTSMYLCASSLPTGFPFLQPQHFGDGTRLSIL.